These T cell receptor beta chains were read from a single sample in a study of cytomegalovirus exposure and HLA in healthy donors. Clones were sequenced by immunoSEQ multiplex PCR, and TCRdb holds only the in-frame ones, with some missing. The data show fewer than 120,000 clones, with roughly nine tenths seen just once and over 1.5% held by the top ten. Sequencing was done on a sample of PBMCs. The receptors come from a woman between 18 and 29 years old in good health and CMV-seronegative. The CDR3 runs from the conserved cysteine through the conserved F or W. Each record gives: CDR3 DNA, CDR3 protein, clone size, J gene, V gene, D gene. The D gene is left open where the match is weak. Only part of the rows carry a size: once, few, many, or a class if the clone is expanded.

CDR3nt: TGTGCCAGCAGTTATCGGGGTCGTGAAGCTTTCTTT
CDR3aa: CASSYRGREAFF
abundance: .
j_gene: TRBJ1-1
v_gene: TRBV6-5
d_gene: .

CDR3nt: TGTGCCAGCAGTCCCTCGCCAGGATCACCCCTCCACTTT
CDR3aa: CASSPSPGSPLHF
abundance: .
j_gene: TRBJ1-6
v_gene: TRBV6-5
d_gene: .

CDR3nt: TGCGCCAGCAGCTTCTCCGGGACAGGGATCGAGCAGTACTTC
CDR3aa: CASSFSGTGIEQYF
abundance: .
j_gene: TRBJ2-7
v_gene: TRBV5-1
d_gene: TRBD1

CDR3nt: TGTGCCACCTCCCCGGGGATGAGACTCCCGGCAATGAACACTGAAGCTTTCTTT
CDR3aa: CATSPGMRLPAMNTEAFF
abundance: .
j_gene: TRBJ1-1
v_gene: TRBV27
d_gene: .

CDR3nt: TGTGCCAGCAGCTTTCAGGGGGGATCCTACAATGAGCAGTTCTTC
CDR3aa: CASSFQGGSYNEQFF
abundance: medium-sized
j_gene: TRBJ2-1
v_gene: TRBV11-2
d_gene: .

CDR3nt: TGTGCCACCAGCGGATACAGGGGGAATCAGCCCCAGCATTTT
CDR3aa: CATSGYRGNQPQHF
abundance: .
j_gene: TRBJ1-5
v_gene: TRBV15
d_gene: TRBD1

CDR3nt: TGTGCCACCCACGGACAGTTGAATGAGCAGTTCTTC
CDR3aa: CATHGQLNEQFF
abundance: .
j_gene: TRBJ2-1
v_gene: TRBV28
d_gene: .

CDR3nt: TGTGCCAGCAGCCGTACAGGGATTACGGCGGGTGAGCAGTTCTTC
CDR3aa: CASSRTGITAGEQFF
abundance: .
j_gene: TRBJ2-1
v_gene: TRBV7-8
d_gene: .

CDR3nt: TGTGCCAGCAGCCAAGATAGGGGACAGCCTTCCTACGAGCAGTACTTC
CDR3aa: CASSQDRGQPSYEQYF
abundance: .
j_gene: TRBJ2-7
v_gene: TRBV4-2
d_gene: TRBD1

CDR3nt: TGTGCCAGCAGTTACGGGAGGGCCGTCGCCTACAATGAGCAGTTCTTC
CDR3aa: CASSYGRAVAYNEQFF
abundance: few
j_gene: TRBJ2-1
v_gene: TRBV6-5
d_gene: TRBD2

CDR3nt: TGTGCCAGCAGTGAAGCTGGCAGGGGGTCTGGCTACACCTTC
CDR3aa: CASSEAGRGSGYTF
abundance: .
j_gene: TRBJ1-2
v_gene: TRBV6-1
d_gene: TRBD1

CDR3nt: TGTGCCAGCAGCTTAGGACACAACACCGGGGAGCTGTTTTTT
CDR3aa: CASSLGHNTGELFF
abundance: .
j_gene: TRBJ2-2
v_gene: TRBV5-4
d_gene: .

CDR3nt: TGTGCCAGCAGCTATGGACTAGCGGGGGGGCGGGAGACCCAGTACTTC
CDR3aa: CASSYGLAGGRETQYF
abundance: .
j_gene: TRBJ2-5
v_gene: TRBV7-2
d_gene: TRBD2

CDR3nt: TGCGCCAGCAGCCAAGATGTAACAGGGGGAACAGATACGCAGTATTTT
CDR3aa: CASSQDVTGGTDTQYF
abundance: once
j_gene: TRBJ2-3
v_gene: TRBV4-3
d_gene: TRBD1

CDR3nt: TGTGCCAGCAGTTCACAGGGGCGAGGGGAAAAACTGTTTTTT
CDR3aa: CASSSQGRGEKLFF
abundance: .
j_gene: TRBJ1-4
v_gene: TRBV21-1
d_gene: .

CDR3nt: TGCGCCAGCAGCTTCAGGGAATTTGGTGAAGCTTTCTTT
CDR3aa: CASSFREFGEAFF
abundance: .
j_gene: TRBJ1-1
v_gene: TRBV5-1
d_gene: .

CDR3nt: TGCGCCAGCAGCTTACTACAGGGGATCCCCGATGGCTACACCTTC
CDR3aa: CASSLLQGIPDGYTF
abundance: .
j_gene: TRBJ1-2
v_gene: TRBV5-1
d_gene: TRBD1

CDR3nt: TGTGCCAGCAGTGGAGACAGGGGGCTAGGTGGGGCCAACGTCCTGACTTTC
CDR3aa: CASSGDRGLGGANVLTF
abundance: .
j_gene: TRBJ2-6
v_gene: TRBV2
d_gene: TRBD1

CDR3nt: TGTGCCAGCAGCTTAGGGACGACTAGTAGGTACCAAGAGACCCAGTACTTC
CDR3aa: CASSLGTTSRYQETQYF
abundance: .
j_gene: TRBJ2-5
v_gene: TRBV7-3
d_gene: .

CDR3nt: TGTGCCAGCAGCCCCATACGATCGGGCGAGCAGTACTTC
CDR3aa: CASSPIRSGEQYF
abundance: .
j_gene: TRBJ2-7
v_gene: TRBV28
d_gene: .

CDR3nt: TGTGCCCTGAGGGACAGGGGAAATAATTCACCCCTCCACTTT
CDR3aa: CALRDRGNNSPLHF
abundance: .
j_gene: TRBJ1-6
v_gene: TRBV30
d_gene: TRBD1

CDR3nt: TGTGCCAGCAGTCTGGGACAGGAAGCACACGAGCAGTACTTC
CDR3aa: CASSLGQEAHEQYF
abundance: .
j_gene: TRBJ2-7
v_gene: TRBV6-6
d_gene: TRBD1

CDR3nt: TGTGCCACCAGCAGAGACGGGAGCTCTGGAAACACCATATATTTT
CDR3aa: CATSRDGSSGNTIYF
abundance: .
j_gene: TRBJ1-3
v_gene: TRBV15
d_gene: .

CDR3nt: TGTGCCAGCAGCTCATACAATAGCGGGGGCTCCTACGAGCAGTACTTC
CDR3aa: CASSSYNSGGSYEQYF
abundance: .
j_gene: TRBJ2-7
v_gene: TRBV7-2
d_gene: TRBD2

CDR3nt: TGTGCCAGCAGCCAAGTGATCCCCGGCTACGAGCAGTACTTC
CDR3aa: CASSQVIPGYEQYF
abundance: .
j_gene: TRBJ2-7
v_gene: TRBV4-2
d_gene: .